The clone carrying this T cell receptor beta chain has only a few counts. Its target is unknown. TCRdb recomputed calls from the 5' RACE reads with MiXCR, one row per CDR3 protein. This table has a few hundred thousand distinct CDR3 sequences, roughly 17% appearing once. Germline V gene sequence: CDR1 GTSNPN, CDR2 SVGIG (reference sequence). Trimming removed 0 bases from V and 4 bases from J; junction bases left unmatched: 5. The CDR3 has 14 residues. These data originate in a study of T-cell memory formation after mild COVID-19. For the study at large: Among the donors, TCR clusters were largely specific to each donor.

Notes on the study in general: Day 37-peaking second-wave clones had unconfirmed SARS-CoV-2 specificity.

The chain couples TRBV30 to TRBJ2-5; 7 nucleotides match TRBD2. Sequencing input: PBMCs or a T cell subset sorted from them (not recorded which). The clonotype originates from a man younger than 30 who had mild COVID-19 (a few samples of this study predate the infection). Cell type and time point are not known. In DNA form, the CDR3 reads TGTGCCTGGAGTGTGGGGAGGGGACTAGAGACCCAGTACTTC. The encoded protein is CAWSVGRGLETQYF.